The TCR beta chain under discussion was sequenced for a study of vaccination and CD4 T cells after COVID-19. Study information: Convalescent persons amounted to six males plus four females, two of whom were Hispanic. A median of 101 days (range 35 to 161) separated diagnosis from post-COVID sampling.

Trimming cost V 4 bases and J 4 bases; bases outside gene matches: 5. The germline V gene encodes CDR1 SGHNT and CDR2 YYREEE (reference sequence). The CDR3 contains 15 residues. This clonotype was seen only a few times. Its antigen is currently unknown. Once obtained from cultured CD4+ T cells, the DNA was sequenced using the Oncomine TCR Beta short-read assay. Using the QIAamp micro DNA kit, genomic DNA was extracted from the CD4+ T cells that had been cultured. Via MiXCR, TCRdb re-called the PCR reads, giving one row per CDR3 protein. Of thousands of distinct CDR3 sequences listed, approximately 34% are singletons. Documented treatment: approximately 9-day PBMC culture with coronavirus spike peptide pools or control peptides (ViraFEST assay). Before the COVID-19 pandemic (2011-2018), CD4+ T cells were obtained from the unexposed donor. Cell culture was performed with roughly 1.8 million PBMCs per well in the presence of about 9.1 IU/ml IL-2 and 10 ug/ml peptide pools. Cells permitting, SARS-CoV-2 S/N served as probes for unexposed-donor CD4+ T cells, and four cold-coronavirus spikes did too.

The TCR comes from a human donor in good health. Sequences were obtained from CD4+ T cells from blood, cultured in vitro. This chain links TRBV5-4 with TRBJ2-5; 12 bases map to TRBD1. The CDR3 here is CASSPGQGAGETQYF. CDR3 in DNA: TGTGCCAGCAGCCCGGGACAGGGGGCGGGAGAGACCCAGTACTTC.